This T cell receptor beta chain is drawn from a study of blood T cell repertoires in COVID-19. At the level of the study: PBMCs, B-cell-depleted T cells, or T cells were the source of the cDNA or gDNA that made up the material.

Everyone who took part was 18 to 89 years old, and they came from about two dozen US areas. Participants reported their clinical history, and cohort assignment relied on those reports. Germline V gene sequence: CDR1 LGHNT, CDR2 FRNRAP. The ends were cut back, 1 base at V and 1 base at J, with 4 bases in the middle. The CDR3 extends over 13 amino acids. Clones were sequenced by immunoSEQ multiplex PCR, and TCRdb holds only the in-frame ones, with some missing. The sample comprises roughly 280,000 clones, around 89% of which are singletons, and under 3.5% rests with the top ten. This sequence joins TRBV12-5 and TRBJ1-1; D remains unclear. Input material: PBMCs or T cells enriched from blood (not recorded which). This sequence originates from a woman aged 45-65 years who had recovered from COVID-19. The CDR3 DNA is TGTGCTAGTGGTTTGGGCAGGAACACTGAAGCTTTCTTT. This codes for CASGLGRNTEAFF.